A single sample is the source of the 2 T cell receptor beta chains below, sequenced in a study of blood T cells in healthy people across ages. Primed by a sample-barcoded 5' primer and a J-beta primer mix, a second PCR proceeded for roughly 7 to 12 cycles. TCRdb re-called the 5' RACE reads through MiXCR, storing one row per CDR3 protein. In the table there are 550,000 to 800,000 distinct CDR3 sequences, over 20% of which are singletons. The material sequenced was blood. Source of these receptors: a man between 65 and 79 years old in good health.

The chain uses TRBV3-1 and TRBJ2-1, with no clear D. V shed 0 bases and J shed 5 bases, with 14 bases lying between them. The CDR3 has 16 residues. Germline assignment: CDR1 LGHDT and CDR2 YNNKEL (reference sequence). The CDR3 protein is CASSQERGEGNNEQFF. The CDR3, as DNA: TGTGCCAGCAGCCAAGAGAGAGGCGAAGGGAACAATGAGCAGTTCTTC.

This chain uses TRBV7-9 with TRBJ2-1; 10 bases align to TRBD2. The CDR3 contains 15 residues. V lost 5 bases and J lost 4; bases outside the gene matches: 5. CDR1 and CDR2 from the germline V gene are SEHNR and FQNEAQ (reference sequence). CDR3 in amino acids: CASSNPGLAYNEQFF. CDR3 in DNA: TGTGCCAGCAGCAATCCGGGACTAGCGTACAATGAGCAGTTCTTC.